A single sample is the source of the 2 T cell receptor beta chains below, sequenced in a study of T cell clonotyping in hematopoietic cell transplantation. Time point indicated: recipient sample about 28 days before transplant, after cytoreduction. Clones were sequenced by immunoSEQ multiplex PCR, and TCRdb holds only the in-frame ones, with some missing. The sample records approximately 18,000 clones, approximately 77% being singletons. This sample comprised peripheral blood mononuclear cells, obtained before stem cell transplant. The receptors originated from a man in his sixties with acute myeloid leukemia. Some clones in this sample may be carry-over from other donors' samples.

This clone has a handful of counts. The rearrangement joins TRBV6-1 to TRBJ2-2; no firm D call. The germline V gene encodes CDR1 MNHNS and CDR2 SASEGT. The CDR3 extends over 13 amino acids. The CDR3, as DNA: TGTGCTAGCCTATCTGCAAACACCGGGGAGCTGTTTTTT. It codes for CASLSANTGELFF.

This clone has only a few counts. This chain links TRBV6-5 with TRBJ1-2; D is ambiguous. V shed 2 bases and J shed 6 bases, with 13 bases lying between them. CDR3 length equals 14 residues. The germline CDR1 and CDR2 sequences are MNHEY and SVGAGI. The DNA for the CDR3 is TGTGCCAGCAGTTACGACCTCCATTCGAATGGCTACACCTTC. Translation: CASSYDLHSNGYTF.